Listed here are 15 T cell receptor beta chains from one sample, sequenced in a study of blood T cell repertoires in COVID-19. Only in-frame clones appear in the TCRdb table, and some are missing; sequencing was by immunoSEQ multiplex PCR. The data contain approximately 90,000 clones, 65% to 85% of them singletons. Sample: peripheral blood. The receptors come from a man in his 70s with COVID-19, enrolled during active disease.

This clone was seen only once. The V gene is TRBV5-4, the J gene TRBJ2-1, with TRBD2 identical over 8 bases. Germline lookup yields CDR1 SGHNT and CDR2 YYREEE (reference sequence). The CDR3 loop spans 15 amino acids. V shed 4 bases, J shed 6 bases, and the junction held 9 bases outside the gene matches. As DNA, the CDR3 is TGTGCCAGCAGCCCCTCAGCGGGAGTCGCCAATGAGCAGTTCTTC. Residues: CASSPSAGVANEQFF.

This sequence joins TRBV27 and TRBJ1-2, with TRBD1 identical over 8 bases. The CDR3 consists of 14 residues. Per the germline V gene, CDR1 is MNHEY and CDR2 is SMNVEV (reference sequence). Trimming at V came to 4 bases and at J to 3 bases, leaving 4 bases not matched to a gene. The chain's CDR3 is CASSSGQGHYGYTF. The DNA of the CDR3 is TGTGCCAGCAGTTCCGGACAGGGACACTATGGCTACACCTTC.

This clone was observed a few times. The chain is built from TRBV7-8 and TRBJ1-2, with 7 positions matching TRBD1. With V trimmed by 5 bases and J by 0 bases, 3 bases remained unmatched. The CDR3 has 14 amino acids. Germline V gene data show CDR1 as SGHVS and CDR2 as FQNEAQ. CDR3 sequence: CASSQQGPNYGYTF. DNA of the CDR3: TGTGCCAGCAGCCAACAGGGGCCTAACTATGGCTACACCTTC.

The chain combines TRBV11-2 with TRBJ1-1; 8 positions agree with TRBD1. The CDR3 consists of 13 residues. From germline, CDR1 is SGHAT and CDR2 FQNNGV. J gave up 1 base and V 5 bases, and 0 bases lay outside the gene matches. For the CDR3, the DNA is TGTGCCAGCAGCGGACAGGGGAACACTGAAGCTTTCTTT. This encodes CASSGQGNTEAFF. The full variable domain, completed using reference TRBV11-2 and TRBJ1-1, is EAGVAQSPRYKIIEKRQSVAFWCNPISGHATLYWYQQILGQGPKLLIQFQNNGVVDDSQLPKDRFSAERLKGVDSTLKIQPAKLEDSAVYLCASSGQGNTEAFFGQGTRLTVV.

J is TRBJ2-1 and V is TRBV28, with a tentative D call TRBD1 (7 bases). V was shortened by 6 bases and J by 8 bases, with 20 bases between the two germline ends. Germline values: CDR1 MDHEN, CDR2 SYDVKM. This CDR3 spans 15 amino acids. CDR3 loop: CASSVGGQPVYEQFF. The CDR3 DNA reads TGTGCCAGCAGCGTCGGGGGACAGCCGGTCTATGAGCAGTTCTTC. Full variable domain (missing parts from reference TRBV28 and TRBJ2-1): DVKVTQSSRYLVKRTGEKVFLECVQDMDHENMFWYRQDPGLGLRLIYFSYDVKMKEKGDIPEGYSVSREKKERFSLILESASTNQTSMYLCASSVGGQPVYEQFFGPGTRLTVL.

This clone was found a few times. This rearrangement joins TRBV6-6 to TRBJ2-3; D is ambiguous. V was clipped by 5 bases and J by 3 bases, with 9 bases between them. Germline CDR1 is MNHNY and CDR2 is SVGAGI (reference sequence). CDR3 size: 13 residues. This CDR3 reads CASSTHRTDTQYF. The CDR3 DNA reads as TGTGCCAGCAGTACTCACCGGACAGATACGCAGTATTTT.

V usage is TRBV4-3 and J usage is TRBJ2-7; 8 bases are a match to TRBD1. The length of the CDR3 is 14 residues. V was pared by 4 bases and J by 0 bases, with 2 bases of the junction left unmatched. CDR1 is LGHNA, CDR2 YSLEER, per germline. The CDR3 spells CASSPDRVSYEQYF. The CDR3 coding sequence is TGCGCCAGCAGCCCGGACAGGGTCTCCTACGAGCAGTACTTC.

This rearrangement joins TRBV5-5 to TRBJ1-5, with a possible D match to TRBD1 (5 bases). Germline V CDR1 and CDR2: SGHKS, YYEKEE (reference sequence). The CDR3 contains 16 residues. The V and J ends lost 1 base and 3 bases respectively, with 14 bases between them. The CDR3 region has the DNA TGTGCCAGCAGCTTGTTCTCCGCGGGGCACAATCAGCCCCAGCATTTT. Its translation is CASSLFSAGHNQPQHF.

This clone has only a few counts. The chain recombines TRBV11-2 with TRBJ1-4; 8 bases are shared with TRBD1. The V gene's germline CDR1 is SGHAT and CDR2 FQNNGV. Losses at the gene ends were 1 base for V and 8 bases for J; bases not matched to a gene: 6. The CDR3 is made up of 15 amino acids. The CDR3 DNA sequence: TGTGCCAGCAGCTTAGGGGACAGGTTTCCAGAAAAACTGTTTTTT. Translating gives CASSLGDRFPEKLFF.

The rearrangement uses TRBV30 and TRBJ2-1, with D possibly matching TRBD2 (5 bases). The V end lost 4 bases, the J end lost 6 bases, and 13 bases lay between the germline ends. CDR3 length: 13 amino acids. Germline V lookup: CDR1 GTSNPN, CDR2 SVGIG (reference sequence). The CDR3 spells CAWNIASVNEQFF. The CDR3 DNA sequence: TGTGCCTGGAACATAGCGTCAGTCAATGAGCAGTTCTTC.

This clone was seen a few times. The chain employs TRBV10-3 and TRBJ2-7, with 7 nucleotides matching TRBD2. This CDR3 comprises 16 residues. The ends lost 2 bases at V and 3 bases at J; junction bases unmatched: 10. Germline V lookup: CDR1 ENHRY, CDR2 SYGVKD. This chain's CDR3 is CAISEPAGTTDYEQYF. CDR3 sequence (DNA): TGTGCCATCAGTGAGCCGGCCGGGACTACCGACTACGAGCAGTACTTC.

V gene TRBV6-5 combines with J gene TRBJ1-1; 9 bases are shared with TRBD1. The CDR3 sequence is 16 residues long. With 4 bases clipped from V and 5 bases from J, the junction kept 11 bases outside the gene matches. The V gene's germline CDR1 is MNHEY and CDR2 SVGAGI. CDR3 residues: CASSSIRDRVGTEAFF. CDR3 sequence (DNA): TGTGCCAGCAGTTCTATCCGGGACAGGGTCGGAACTGAAGCTTTCTTT.

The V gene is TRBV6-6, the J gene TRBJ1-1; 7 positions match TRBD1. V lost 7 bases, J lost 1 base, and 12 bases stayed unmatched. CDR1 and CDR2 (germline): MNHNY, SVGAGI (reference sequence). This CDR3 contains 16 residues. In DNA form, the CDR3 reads TGTGCCAGCACTCGATCGCCAGGGACAGCGAACACTGAAGCTTTCTTT. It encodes CASTRSPGTANTEAFF.

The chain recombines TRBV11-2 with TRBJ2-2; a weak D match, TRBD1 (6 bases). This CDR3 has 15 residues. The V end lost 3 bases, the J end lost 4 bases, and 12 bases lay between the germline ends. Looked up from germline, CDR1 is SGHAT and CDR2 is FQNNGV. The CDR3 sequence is CASSFQGQLTGELFF. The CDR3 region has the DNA TGTGCCAGCAGCTTTCAAGGACAGCTCACCGGGGAGCTGTTTTTT.

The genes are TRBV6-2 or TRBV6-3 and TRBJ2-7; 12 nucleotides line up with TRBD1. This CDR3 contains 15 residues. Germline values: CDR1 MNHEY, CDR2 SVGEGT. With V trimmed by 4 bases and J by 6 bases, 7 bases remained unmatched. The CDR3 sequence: CASSSPGQGAREQYF. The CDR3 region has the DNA TGTGCCAGCAGTTCTCCGGGACAGGGGGCGCGCGAGCAGTACTTC.